This T cell receptor beta chain was sequenced in a study of blood T cell repertoires in COVID-19. For the study at large: Samples taken during acute and convalescent COVID-19 were collected in the United States, Italy and Spain. PBMCs, B-cell-depleted T cells, or T cells were the source of the cDNA or gDNA that made up the material.

Original handling: Quantification of nucleated cells was approximated via reference gene primer amplification. Profiling relied on immunoSEQ multiplex PCR, and the TCRdb table lists in-frame clones only, not all of them. V and J calls and clone size follow that table, whereas D and trimming were derived from the DNA. Here the sample spans some 370,000 clones, around 87% being singletons. CDR1 and CDR2 (germline): MDHEN, SYDVKM. CDR3 length equals 16 residues. Trimming removed 8 bases from V and 3 bases from J; junction bases left unmatched: 14. The clonotype originates from a man between 18 and 35 years old with active or convalescent COVID-19. The sample was peripheral blood. The chain joins TRBV28 to TRBJ1-2; 8 bases line up with TRBD1. CDR3 coding DNA: TGTGCCAGCGGATACATTGGTGGGACAGGAGACTATGGCTACACCTTC. Translated: CASGYIGGTGDYGYTF.